This record covers a single T cell receptor (beta chain). Its specificity is not known. The table came from immunoSEQ multiplex PCR; TCRdb's copy has only in-frame clones and leaves some out. The sample comprises 250,000 to 400,000 clones, 88% of which are singletons, and around 0.91% rests with the top ten. These data are taken from a study of cytomegalovirus exposure and HLA in healthy donors. Study at large: A subsequent analysis stated that the 120 or so validation repertoires were run on the same platform as the roughly 670 first-cohort repertoires.

Study-wide findings and caveats: High sensitivity and specificity were reportedly achieved when the classifier diagnosed cytomegalovirus status.

The germline gives CDR1 SGHDT, CDR2 YYEEEE. The CDR3 is 12 amino acids. Trimming removed 1 base at V and 9 bases at J, with 5 bases between. The chain has TRBV5-6 and TRBJ1-6, with D unclear. This clonotype originated in a man aged 25-45 years in good health and CMV-seronegative. The sequenced material came from PBMCs. CDR3 sequence reads: CASSLFGSPLHF. CDR3 DNA: TGTGCCAGCAGCTTGTTCGGTTCACCCCTCCACTTT.